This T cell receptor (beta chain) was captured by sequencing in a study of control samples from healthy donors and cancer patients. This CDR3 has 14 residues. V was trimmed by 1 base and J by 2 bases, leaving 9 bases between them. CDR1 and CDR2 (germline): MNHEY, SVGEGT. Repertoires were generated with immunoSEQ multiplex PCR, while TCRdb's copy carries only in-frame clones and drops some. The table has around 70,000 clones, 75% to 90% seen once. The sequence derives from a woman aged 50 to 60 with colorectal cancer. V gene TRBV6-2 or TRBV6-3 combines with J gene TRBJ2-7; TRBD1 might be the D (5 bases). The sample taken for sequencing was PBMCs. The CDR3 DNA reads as TGTGCCAGCAGTTACTACCAGGGTCCCTACGAGCAGTACGTC. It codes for CASSYYQGPYEQYV.